The 24 T cell receptor beta chains listed next were all sequenced from one sample in a study of blood T cells in healthy people across ages. Next came a second PCR, run for about 6 to 12 cycles, which used a sample-barcoded 5' primer along with a J-beta primer mix. TCRdb re-called the 5' RACE reads through MiXCR, storing one row per CDR3 protein. Of around 1,000,000 distinct CDR3 sequences listed, around 27% are singletons. This same sample was also taken into another study, of T cells of mothers and their children.

The specimen was blood. These receptor sequences come from a girl aged 2-10 years in good health.

This clonotype turned up a few times. The rearrangement uses TRBV6-2 or TRBV6-3 and TRBJ2-5; D may match TRBD1 or TRBD2 (5 bases each). The J call may be in error: the DNA end matches TRBJ2-7 better. Germline CDR1 is MNHEY and CDR2 is SVGEGT. The CDR3 sequence is 15 residues long. The CDR3 loop reads CASSALGRGYYEQYF. CDR3 sequence (DNA): TGTGCCAGCAGTGCCTTGGGACGGGGCTACTACGAGCAGTACTTC.

This clonotype was seen a few times. The chain joins TRBV12-3 or TRBV12-4 to TRBJ2-2; D unresolved. CDR3 length equals 15 residues. With 3 bases removed from V and 5 bases from J, the gap between germline ends came to 13 bases. CDR3 in amino acids: CASSFYGPDTGELFF. The CDR3 DNA sequence: TGTGCCAGCAGTTTCTATGGGCCGGATACCGGGGAGCTGTTTTTT.

CDR3 amino acids: CASRAGGGYEQYF. The CDR3 region has the DNA TGCGCCAGCCGAGCGGGAGGTGGGTACGAGCAGTACTTC. The chain employs TRBV10-2 and TRBJ2-7; 9 bases map to TRBD2. V lost 8 bases, J lost 4 bases, and 6 bases stayed unmatched. This CDR3 is built from 13 residues. Looked up from germline, CDR1 is WSHSY and CDR2 is SAAADI.

The table lists this clonotype with a few counts. J is TRBJ2-3 and V is TRBV29-1; D is unclear. Germline loops: CDR1 SQVTM, CDR2 ANQGSEA. Between the trimmed V and J ends, which lost 0 bases and 2 bases, there was a span of 3 bases. This CDR3 is built from 12 residues. Here the CDR3 reads CSVEEFTDTQYF. The DNA of the CDR3 is TGCAGCGTTGAAGAGTTCACAGATACGCAGTATTTT.

The CDR3 DNA sequence: TGTGCCAGCAGCCCAACAACTAGCGGGAGGGCCTCCTACAATGAGCAGTTCTTC. Translation gives CASSPTTSGRASYNEQFF. The V call is TRBV9, the J call TRBJ2-1; 13 bases line up with TRBD2. Germline CDR1 is SGDLS and CDR2 is YYNGEE. V shed 4 bases, J shed 0 bases, and the junction held 7 bases outside the gene matches. The CDR3 totals 18 residues.

This clonotype came up a few times. The chain uses TRBV28 and TRBJ2-1, with TRBD2 identical over 7 bases. V was clipped by 2 bases and J by 9 bases; unmatched bases: 4. The CDR3 totals 13 residues. Germline V gives CDR1 MDHEN, CDR2 SYDVKM. DNA for the CDR3: TGTGCCAGCAGTTTAGGACTAGACGGTGAGCAGTTCTTC. Translation: CASSLGLDGEQFF.

This clonotype was recorded a few times. The chain couples TRBV12-3 or TRBV12-4 to TRBJ2-1, with 11 bases lining up with TRBD2. This CDR3 is 19 amino acids long. Trimming took 2 bases from V and 5 from J; bases not matched to a gene: 14. The CDR3 here is CASSLRLLAGEARDNEQFF. The CDR3 DNA reads as TGTGCCAGCAGTTTAAGGTTACTAGCGGGAGAGGCTCGGGACAATGAGCAGTTCTTC.

The J gene is TRBJ2-3, the V gene TRBV29-1; D is possibly TRBD1 (5 bases). Deletions cut 6 bases from V and 2 bases from J, with 9 bases between. The germline gives CDR1 SQVTM, CDR2 ANQGSEA. The CDR3 consists of 12 residues. The CDR3 DNA reads TGCAGCGTCCAGGGTCTCACAGATACGCAGTATTTT. Amino acid sequence: CSVQGLTDTQYF.

This clonotype has a handful of counts. The rearrangement joins TRBV6-6 to TRBJ1-5, with D uncertain. The CDR3 runs 14 residues. Germline CDR1 and CDR2: MNHNY and SVGAGI (reference sequence). The V gene lost 4 bases and the J gene lost 8 bases, with 15 bases spanning the gap. The CDR3 loop is CASSSEGFQEPQHF. The CDR3, as DNA: TGTGCCAGCAGTTCGGAGGGATTCCAAGAGCCCCAGCATTTT.

The genes are TRBV7-2 and TRBJ2-7; 9 bases align to TRBD2. The CDR3 loop spans 15 amino acids. With V trimmed by 1 base and J by 5 bases, 6 bases remained unmatched. Germline values: CDR1 SGHTA, CDR2 FQGNSA. The CDR3 DNA sequence: TGTGCCAGCAGCTTAGGGCGGGGGGGACGAGACGAGCAGTACTTC. This encodes CASSLGRGGRDEQYF.

The chain carries TRBV11-1 and TRBJ1-4; TRBD1 matches 8 bases. Per the germline V gene, CDR1 is SGHAT and CDR2 is FQDESV (reference sequence). The V and J ends lost 5 bases and 3 bases, in that order; junction bases with no gene match: 2. This CDR3 comprises 14 residues. CDR3 sequence reads: CASSETGANEKLFF. The CDR3 region has the DNA TGTGCCAGCAGCGAGACAGGGGCTAATGAAAAACTGTTTTTT.

The J gene is TRBJ1-6, the V gene TRBV20-1; 9 positions match TRBD1. Germline trimming cut 6 bases from V and 6 bases from J; bases unmatched to any gene: 12. Germline V gene lookup returns CDR1 DFQATT and CDR2 SNEGSKA (reference sequence). The CDR3 consists of 16 residues. The CDR3 is CSARYPGTGPNSPLHF. The DNA for the CDR3 is TGCAGTGCAAGATACCCCGGGACAGGGCCTAATTCACCCCTCCACTTT.

The V gene is TRBV5-6, the J gene TRBJ2-3; the match to TRBD2 covers 14 bases. The CDR3 has 15 residues. J gave up 4 bases and V 4 bases, and 2 bases lay outside the gene matches. In germline, CDR1 is SGHDT, CDR2 YYEEEE. CDR3 loop: CASSGLAGGSDTQYF. DNA for the CDR3: TGTGCCAGCAGCGGACTAGCGGGAGGATCAGATACGCAGTATTTT.

The genes are TRBV29-1 and TRBJ1-1; no firm D call. With 6 bases removed from V and 4 bases from J, the gap between germline ends came to 18 bases. The germline CDR1 and CDR2 sequences are SQVTM and ANQGSEA. This CDR3 is built from 14 residues. In nucleotides, the CDR3 is TGCAGCGTCCAAAACTCCCACCGGTTCACTGAAGCTTTCTTT. This gives the protein CSVQNSHRFTEAFF.

The table lists this clonotype with a few counts. The J gene is TRBJ1-1, the V gene TRBV5-1, with a possible D match to TRBD1 (5 bases). Trimming removed 0 bases at V and 4 bases at J, with 13 bases between. Germline loops: CDR1 SGHRS, CDR2 YFSETQ. The CDR3 contains 15 residues. The CDR3 region is CASSLVGEAGTEAFF. CDR3 bases: TGCGCCAGCAGCTTGGTGGGGGAAGCAGGCACTGAAGCTTTCTTT.

This clonotype was seen a few times. CDR3 coding DNA: TGCGCCAGCAGCCAAGAATATCGACAGTTGAATGAAAAACTGTTTTTT. Protein sequence: CASSQEYRQLNEKLFF. The V call is TRBV4-3, the J call TRBJ1-4; perhaps TRBD1 as D (5 bases). Trimming cost V 0 bases and J 5 bases, with 13 bases left between them. Germline-derived CDR1 and CDR2 are LGHNA and YSLEER. The CDR3 consists of 16 residues.

This clonotype was seen a few times. The rearrangement joins TRBV20-1 to TRBJ2-1; D gene uncertain. Germline V gene lookup returns CDR1 DFQATT and CDR2 SNEGSKA (reference sequence). This CDR3 has 12 amino acids. V was clipped by 3 bases and J by 8 bases, with 11 bases between them. This chain's CDR3 is CSASVGLDEQFF. The CDR3 DNA follows: TGCAGTGCTAGCGTGGGCCTAGATGAGCAGTTCTTC.

The chain uses TRBV28 and TRBJ2-2, with 7 bases aligning to TRBD1. CDR3 length: 13 amino acids. Per germline, CDR1 MDHEN and CDR2 SYDVKM. Trimming cost V 7 bases and J 7 bases; bases outside gene matches: 6. CDR3 residues: CASTVQGFGELFF. The CDR3, as DNA: TGTGCCAGCACCGTACAGGGGTTCGGGGAGCTGTTTTTT.

This clonotype was detected a few times. CDR3: CASSQESLAGTDTQYF. The CDR3 DNA reads as TGTGCCAGCAGCCAAGAATCACTAGCGGGCACAGATACGCAGTATTTT. The rearrangement links TRBV3-1 to TRBJ2-3; 8 bases align to TRBD2. Germline V gives CDR1 LGHDT, CDR2 YNNKEL (reference sequence). The CDR3 is 16 residues long. The J segment lost 1 base and the V segment lost 0 bases, leaving 3 bases of the junction unmatched.

The V call is TRBV5-1, the J call TRBJ2-7; 10 positions agree with TRBD2. TRBJ2-1 explains the end of the DNA better; the J call may be wrong. This CDR3 comprises 16 residues. Germline lookup yields CDR1 SGHRS and CDR2 YFSETQ. The CDR3 loop is CASSLGLAGAYNEQFF. CDR3 DNA sequence: TGCGCCAGCAGCTTGGGACTAGCGGGCGCCTACAATGAGCAGTTCTTC.

The rearrangement joins TRBV29-1 to TRBJ2-1; D gene uncertain. Germline lookup yields CDR1 SQVTM and CDR2 ANQGSEA. This CDR3 is 13 amino acids long. Trimming removed 6 bases from V and 4 bases from J, with 13 bases in between. CDR3 protein: CSVRAALYNEQFF. CDR3 coding DNA: TGCAGCGTAAGGGCAGCCCTTTACAATGAGCAGTTCTTC.

This rearrangement joins TRBV28 to TRBJ2-3; TRBD2 matches at 9 bases. There are 15 residues in the CDR3. Trimming took 3 bases from V and 5 from J; bases not matched to a gene: 6. The germline V gene encodes CDR1 MDHEN and CDR2 SYDVKM. The CDR3 nucleotides read TGTGCCAGCAGTTTCATGGCTAGCGGGGTAGATACGCAGTATTTT. Protein product: CASSFMASGVDTQYF.

Of note for this clonotype: The junction differs from germline at one of its ends, possibly a read error. The genes are TRBV20-1 and TRBJ2-5, with 9 bases identical to TRBD1. This CDR3 has 15 residues. CDR1 and CDR2 (germline): DFQATT, SNEGSKA (reference sequence). The CDR3 bases are TGCAGTGCTAGACAAGGGACAGGGATTTGGAATGAGCAGTTTTTC. Its translation is CSARQGTGIWNEQFF.

This clonotype was seen a few times. V and J are TRBV5-1 and TRBJ1-5, with D unresolved. Trimming pared 4 bases from V and 3 bases from J, leaving 11 bases between. The CDR3 extends over 14 amino acids. The V gene's germline CDR1 is SGHRS and CDR2 YFSETQ. The DNA for the CDR3 is TGCGCCAGCAGCCCCACCGGGGTCAATCAGCCCCAGCATTTT. Its protein is CASSPTGVNQPQHF.